The entry that follows covers one T cell receptor (beta chain) sequence. This clonotype was observed a handful of times. The target of this receptor is not known. No much larger clonotype is one base removed from it; base qualities were not supplied. The data are from a study of identical twins (TCRdb year 2016). General notes on the study: The study deep-sequenced TCR alpha and beta repertoires from monozygotic twins, unrelated adults of various ages and cord blood to test whether fetal clonotypes persist. To rule out contamination, the twin experiments were replicated at different times with different library preparation protocols. Overall study results and their limits: Because the same donors could not be followed over many years, the conclusions depended on cross-sectional statistical analysis. Invariant T cells such as MAIT and iNKT could partly confound zero-insertion analyses, though diverse VJ usage argued against this for most clonotypes. Abundant cord blood beta clonotypes had fewer insertions, young adult naive repertoires showed a similar but weaker trend, and memory repertoires showed no such trend. In monozygotic twins, recombination models systematically underestimated out-of-frame TCR alpha sharing, but the models matched the sharing seen between unrelated individuals. Compared with coincidental sharing between unrelated individuals, out-of-frame TCR alpha sequences shared between twins had an excess of sequences with low generation probability. The excess sharing between twins in beta out-of-frame sequences was weaker because fewer shared sequences reduced the signal-to-noise ratio.

Its CDR3 holds 16 amino acids, cysteine through phenylalanine. Only the CDR3 DNA is retained, 48 bases long and in frame from the first base. The germline V gene (reference sequence) specifies DFQATT as CDR1 and SNEGSKA as CDR2. V trim: 0 bases; J trim: 3 bases; unmatched bases: 6. Every donor in the study was a healthy Caucasian. Three pairs of female monozygotic twins, all aged roughly 18 to 29 years, made up the twin cohort. Miltenyi CD45RO+ enrichment and human naive T-cell isolation kits were used to isolate memory (CD45RO+) and naive T cells from PBMC. The library was made by 5' RACE. TCRdb records Illumina HiSeq 2000 as the sequencer. Template switching introduced a universal primer binding site; the final cDNA contained a unique molecular identifier, enabling accurate counting of TCR cDNA molecules. First-strand cDNA for TCR alpha and beta chains was synthesized from specific primers in the conserved constant-segment region. To control for contamination, each cDNA library was double barcoded with a SMART-Mk sample barcode plus Illumina barcodes. TruSeq adapter sequences, together with Illumina sample barcodes, were added in two successive PCR steps. The TCR alpha and beta cDNA libraries were sequenced on the Illumina HiSeq platform using custom primers. Concerning the study's data processing: MiGEC processed the raw reads to extract unique molecular identifiers, while MiXCR was used to determine the CDR3 positions. For each individual, recombination models were inferred using an EM algorithm with the repgenHMM and IGoR tools. Shared clonotypes were analyzed with the tcR package in R, and sharing was normalized by the product of cloneset sizes. To study raw recombination free of thymic and clonal selection effects, out-of-frame nonproductive sequences were analyzed. TCRdb passed the public sequencing reads through fastp at Q25 and MiXCR, retaining productive beta sequences. CDR3 protein duplicates are merged, each entry listing the most common genes and DNA. V and J calls and clone size were set by TCRdb, not the authors. This sample is represented by 280,000 or so distinct CDR3 sequences; roughly 8.6% of them were singletons. The biggest ten clones account for 2.1% of the sample.

These data also formed part of another study, on yellow fever vaccine responses in identical twins. Looking at the second paper: The T cell response to vaccination in identical twins was reported by the authors to appear partly convergent and partly personalized. In identical twins, the study followed T cell clones that responded to the vaccine with precision.

The V gene is TRBV20-1 and the J gene is TRBJ2-3; the central 10 bases match TRBD2. This TCR came from a woman between 18 and 29 years old in good health. What was sequenced was memory (CD45RO+) T cells sorted from blood. Per the publication, the cell subset or site label means: CD45RO+ enriched T cells. The encoded CDR3 is CSARDTSGGATDTQYF. In nucleotides, the sequence is TGCAGTGCTAGAGATACCAGCGGGGGGGCAACAGATACGCAGTATTTT.